This T cell receptor beta chain is from a study of cytomegalovirus exposure and HLA in healthy donors. Whole-study findings and limits: A later analysis revealed that TCR association rates differed between HLA loci, peaking at DRB1 and bottoming out at HLA-C.

The PCR ran on 60 Vbeta and 13 Jbeta primers. Measured with immunoSEQ multiplex PCR; TCRdb has only the in-frame clones, and not every one. Altogether 150,000 to 200,000 clones are present, around 74% being singletons, with the ten largest covering 2.5%. As to this clone: Antigen unknown.

V lost 3 bases and J 7 bases, leaving 18 bases between the germline ends. The CDR3 sequence is 16 residues long. Germline-derived CDR1 and CDR2 are LNHDA and SQIVND (reference sequence). The sample taken for sequencing was PBMCs. This chain connects TRBV19 to TRBJ1-4; possibly TRBD1 for D (6 bases). The TCR was taken from a female donor in good health and CMV-seronegative. CDR3 protein: CASSISNRARGEKLFF. The CDR3 coding sequence is TGTGCCAGTAGTATTTCCAACAGGGCCCGGGGTGAAAAACTGTTTTTT.